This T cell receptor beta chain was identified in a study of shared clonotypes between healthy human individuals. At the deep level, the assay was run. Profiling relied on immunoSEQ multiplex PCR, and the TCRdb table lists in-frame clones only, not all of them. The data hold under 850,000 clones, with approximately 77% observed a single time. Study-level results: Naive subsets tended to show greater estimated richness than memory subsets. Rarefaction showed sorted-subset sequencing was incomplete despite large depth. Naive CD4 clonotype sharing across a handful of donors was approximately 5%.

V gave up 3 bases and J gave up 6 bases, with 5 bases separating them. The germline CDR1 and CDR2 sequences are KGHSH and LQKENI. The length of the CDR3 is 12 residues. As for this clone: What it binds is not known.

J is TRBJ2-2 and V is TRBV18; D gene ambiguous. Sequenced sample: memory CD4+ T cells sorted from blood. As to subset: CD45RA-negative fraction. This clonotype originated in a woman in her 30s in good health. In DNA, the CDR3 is TGTGCCAGCTCACCGACCCCCGGGGAGCTGTTTTTT. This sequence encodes CASSPTPGELFF.